The rows below give T cell receptor beta chains drawn from one sample of a study of neoadjuvant anti-PD-1 for oral cavity cancer. Only in-frame clones appear in the TCRdb table, and some are missing; sequencing was by immunoSEQ multiplex PCR. This sample has roughly 13,000 clones, with 71% found just once. The starting material was PBMCs, obtained before nivolumab (anti-PD-1) treatment. These receptors originate from a person between 40 and 85 years old with oral cavity squamous cell carcinoma. Each CDR3 is given with its conserved first and last residue. Each record gives: clone size, J gene, V gene, D gene, CDR3 protein, CDR3 DNA. The D gene is left open where the match is weak. The size entry is marked missing in some rows and otherwise reads once, few, many or a size class.

>.|TRBJ1-5|TRBV7-8|.
CASSLSNRGFSNQPQHF
TGTGCCAGCAGCTTATCCAACCGGGGGTTTAGCAATCAGCCCCAGCATTTT
>few|TRBJ1-5|TRBV6-4|.
CASSERAGQPQHF
TGTGCCAGCAGTGAAAGGGCCGGGCAGCCCCAGCATTTT
>.|TRBJ2-5|TRBV9|TRBD2
CASSARLAGVETQYF
TGTGCCAGCAGCGCCCGACTAGCGGGAGTAGAGACCCAGTACTTC
>.|TRBJ1-5|TRBV28|.
CASSLSPVRQPQHF
TGTGCCAGCAGTTTATCCCCAGTACGGCAGCCCCAGCATTTT
>.|TRBJ1-1|TRBV4-1|.
CASSQDVQEEAFF
TGCGCCAGCAGCCAAGATGTCCAGGAAGAAGCTTTCTTT
>.|TRBJ2-7|TRBV14|.
CASSRSYEQYF
TGTGCCAGCAGCCGTTCCTACGAGCAGTACTTC
>few|TRBJ1-5|TRBV5-4|.
CASSFGGNQPQHF
TGTGCCAGCAGCTTCGGGGGGAATCAGCCCCAGCATTTT
>.|TRBJ2-3|TRBV5-1|.
CASSLAGGPDTQYF
TGCGCCAGCAGCTTGGCCGGGGGACCAGATACGCAGTATTTT
>.|TRBJ2-5|TRBV6-5|TRBD2
CASRGTSGGQETQYF
TGTGCCAGCAGGGGGACTAGCGGGGGCCAAGAGACCCAGTACTTC
>.|TRBJ1-5|TRBV30|.
CACGRGDGQPQHF
TGTGCCTGTGGTAGAGGTGACGGCCAGCCCCAGCATTTT
>.|TRBJ2-7|TRBV6-5|TRBD2
CASSYSGLAGTYEQYF
TGTGCCAGCAGTTACTCCGGACTAGCGGGAACCTACGAGCAGTACTTC
>.|TRBJ2-7|TRBV4-1|.
CASSQVIRGRKASVNYEQYF
TGCGCCAGCAGCCAAGTTATAAGGGGTAGAAAGGCTAGCGTAAACTACGAGCAGTACTTC
>.|TRBJ1-2|TRBV19|.
CASSIGGRDGYTF
TGTGCCAGTAGTATTGGGGGGCGCGATGGCTACACCTTC
>.|TRBJ1-2|TRBV5-8|.
CASSLTGAPDYGYTF
TGTGCCAGCAGCTTGACAGGCGCCCCCGACTATGGCTACACCTTC
>few|TRBJ2-2|TRBV19|.
CASSQGVNTGELFF
TGTGCCAGTAGTCAGGGAGTGAACACCGGGGAGCTGTTTTTT
>.|TRBJ1-5|TRBV30|.
CAWSVSDNQPQHF
TGTGCCTGGAGTGTAAGCGATAATCAGCCCCAGCATTTT
>.|TRBJ1-4|TRBV7-3|.
CASSSTKRQPNEKLFF
TGTGCCAGCAGCTCGACAAAGAGACAGCCTAATGAAAAACTGTTTTTT
>.|TRBJ2-2|TRBV7-9|.
CASLSLNTGELFF
TGTGCCAGCCTCAGTCTGAACACCGGGGAGCTGTTTTTT
>.|TRBJ2-3|TRBV5-8|.
CASSRASTDTQYF
TGTGCCAGCAGCCGGGCTAGCACAGATACGCAGTATTTT
>.|TRBJ2-1|TRBV7-2|TRBD1
CASSWTGTYNEQFF
TGTGCCAGCAGCTGGACAGGGACCTACAATGAGCAGTTCTTC
>few|TRBJ1-5|TRBV15|.
CATSRDRFQPQHF
TGTGCCACCAGCAGAGATCGTTTTCAGCCCCAGCATTTT
>few|TRBJ1-2|TRBV28|TRBD1
CASSYNRGLGYGYTF
TGTGCCAGCAGCTATAACAGGGGGCTCGGGTATGGCTACACCTTC
>once|TRBJ2-2|TRBV5-5|TRBD2
CASRVGLATGELFF
TGTGCCAGCAGGGTCGGACTAGCCACCGGGGAGCTGTTTTTT
>.|TRBJ1-2|TRBV7-9|.
CASPGAEEQTYGYTF
TGTGCCAGCCCGGGGGCCGAAGAGCAGACATATGGCTACACCTTC